This record concerns one T cell receptor (beta chain) sequence. RNA transcripts gave rise to amplified TCR beta CDR3 regions. The TCR CDR3 was amplified in a first-round RT-PCR using the HTBI primer set. TCRdb re-derived calls from the multiplex PCR reads in MiXCR, one entry per CDR3 protein. In the table there are approximately 590,000 distinct CDR3 sequences, about 43% of which are singletons. Germline V lookup: CDR1 SGDLS, CDR2 YYNGEE. The ends were cut back, 0 bases at V and 6 bases at J, with 12 bases in the middle. The CDR3 runs 14 residues. This sample was included in a study of T cells in Graves' hyperthyroidism and ophthalmopathy.

The sample comprised peripheral blood or thyroid tissue (not recorded which). V and J are TRBV9 and TRBJ1-1, with D possibly TRBD1 on 5 matching bases. This clonotype was sampled from a woman aged 18 to 35 with Graves' hyperthyroidism. The CDR3 DNA follows: TGTGCCAGCAGCGTAGATGGGGGAAGGCCTGAAGCTTTCTTT. Translating it yields CASSVDGGRPEAFF. The variable domain in full, completed from reference TRBV9 and TRBJ1-1, reads DSGVTQTPKHLITATGQRVTLRCSPRSGDLSVYWYQQSLDQGLQFLIQYYNGEERAKGNILERFSAQQFPDLHSELNLSSLELGDSALYFCASSVDGGRPEAFFGQGTRLTVV.